This T cell receptor (beta chain) was observed in a study of OX40 agonist ivuxolimab in advanced cancers. Study findings and constraints: The work left the antigen specificity of expanded peripheral T cells undetermined. At 0.1 to 3.0 mg/kg, CD4+ and CD8+ blood T cells expanded clonally by week 6.

Of note for this clone: Antigen specificity is unknown.

The table came from immunoSEQ multiplex PCR; TCRdb's copy has only in-frame clones and leaves some out. The sample includes roughly 110,000 clones, 85% to 95% of them seen just once. This CDR3 is 15 amino acids long. The V gene lost 0 bases and the J gene lost 4 bases, with 12 bases spanning the gap. Per germline, CDR1 MGHRA and CDR2 YSYEKL. The sequencing used CD4+ or CD8+ T cells sorted from blood, collected in a trial of the OX40 agonist ivuxolimab. The clonotype comes from an adult with an advanced solid tumor such as melanoma, head and neck, liver or kidney cancer. The V gene is TRBV4-1, the J gene TRBJ2-5; D might be TRBD1 or TRBD2, each matching 5 bases. This chain's CDR3 is CASSQDPPGRETQYF. CDR3 coding DNA: TGCGCCAGCAGCCAAGATCCCCCAGGGAGAGAGACCCAGTACTTC.